This TCR beta chain emerged from a study of OX40 agonist ivuxolimab in advanced cancers. Some clones are missing from TCRdb's copy, which holds only in-frame ones; the method was immunoSEQ multiplex PCR. The sample carries 72,000 or so clones, 80% recorded once. Points on this clone: Antigen unknown.

CDR3 length equals 12 residues. The junction had 3 bases not matched to a gene; V was cut back by 5 bases and J by 8 bases. Looked up from germline, CDR1 is KGHSH and CDR2 is LQKENI. Notes on the study in general: At 0.1 to 3.0 mg/kg and by week 6, CD4+ and CD8+ T cells in the blood had expanded clonally.

The rearrangement uses TRBV18 and TRBJ1-2, with TRBD1 identical over 9 bases. This specimen was CD4+ or CD8+ T cells sorted from blood, taken in a trial of the OX40 agonist ivuxolimab. This TCR was sampled from an adult with an advanced solid tumor such as melanoma, head and neck, liver or kidney cancer. In DNA, the CDR3 is TGTGCCAGCTCAAGGACAGGGGAAGGCTACACCTTC. Amino acid sequence: CASSRTGEGYTF.